This TCR beta chain was profiled in a study of blood T cell repertoires in COVID-19. As for the study in general: Samples came from the United States, Italy and Spain, spanning acute and convalescent COVID-19. PBMCs, B-cell-depleted T cells, or T cells provided the cDNA or gDNA that made up the material.

The junction had 11 bases not matched to a gene; V was cut back by 4 bases and J by 7 bases. Per the germline V gene, CDR1 is WNHNN and CDR2 is SYGVQD (reference sequence). The CDR3 loop spans 16 amino acids. This clone was found a few times. Per the authors' pipeline: Using reference gene primer amplification, nucleated cell counts were estimated. Data came from immunoSEQ multiplex PCR; TCRdb stores just in-frame clones and leaves some out. V and J calls and clone size are given by that table; D and trimming were obtained from the DNA. The profile covers under 200,000 clones, with around 80% appearing a single time and around 6.9% taken by the ten largest.

Material: peripheral blood. The receptor comes from a man in his 60s with acute or convalescent COVID-19. The rearrangement links TRBV10-1 to TRBJ2-7, with TRBD2 matching 12 bases. CDR3 amino acids: CASSVALAGGPGEQYF. For the CDR3, the DNA is TGCGCCAGCAGTGTGGCGCTAGCGGGGGGGCCTGGTGAGCAGTACTTC.